This note documents a single T cell receptor beta chain sequence. The antigen remains undetermined. The sample originates from a study of cytomegalovirus exposure and HLA in healthy donors. PCR amplification relied on 60 Vbeta primers (plus 13 Jbeta primers). Using immunoSEQ multiplex PCR, the repertoire was profiled, and TCRdb retains in-frame clones only, with some absent. This sample's table reports about 46,000 clones. The CDR3 is 14 amino acids. Trimming cost V 6 bases and J 6 bases; bases outside gene matches: 8. Germline V gives CDR1 MNHEY, CDR2 SVGAGI. Notes on the study in general: A later analysis found most CMV-associated TCR beta chains apparently HLA-restricted. Versus the approximately 670-donor mean, an Asian-associated ancestry cluster reportedly showed fewer N-insertions in a later analysis. It has been reported that TCR beta sequences accurately predicted the HLA-A and HLA-B alleles of most subjects.

The sequence came from a woman aged 35 to 49 in good health and CMV-seronegative. The J gene is TRBJ1-1, the V gene TRBV6-5; 9 bases align to TRBD1. The sample taken for sequencing was PBMCs. CDR3 sequence reads: CASSRGQGASEAFF. The CDR3 DNA sequence: TGTGCCAGCAGCCGGGGACAGGGCGCTTCTGAAGCTTTCTTT.